This is a list of T cell receptor beta chains from one sample in a study of cytomegalovirus exposure and HLA in healthy donors. The data were produced by immunoSEQ multiplex PCR, yet TCRdb's version contains in-frame clones alone and is incomplete. Here the sample spans 200,000 to 250,000 clones, more than 60% being singletons. The sample was PBMCs. The receptors stem from a girl aged 2-10 years in good health and CMV-seronegative. Both conserved end residues are part of each CDR3. D genes are given only for firm matches. Where a row states a size, it is once, few, many or the class of an expanded clone; other rows omit it.

TGTGCCAGCAGCGGGACTCGACAAGAGACCCAGTACTTC	CASSGTRQETQYF	once	TRBV2	TRBJ2-5	NA
TGCGCCAGCAGCCAAGTGAGGGAAAGCTCCTACGAGCAGTACTTC	CASSQVRESSYEQYF	NA	TRBV4-1	TRBJ2-7	NA
TGTGCCAGCAGCGAGACCTTAGCGGGGATGAACACCGGGGAGCTGTTTTTT	CASSETLAGMNTGELFF	NA	TRBV7-9	TRBJ2-2	TRBD2
TGTGCCAGCAGTTATTCAGGGGGCTCGGTTGCAGCTTTCTTT	CASSYSGGSVAAFF	NA	TRBV6-5	TRBJ1-1	TRBD1
TGTGCCACCAAACCCGGGGTTAGCAATCAGCCCCAGCATTTT	CATKPGVSNQPQHF	NA	TRBV6-5	TRBJ1-5	NA
TGCGCCAGCAGCCAAGAACCAGGTTTGTACCAGCCCCAGCATTTT	CASSQEPGLYQPQHF	NA	TRBV4-1	TRBJ1-5	NA
TGTGCCAGCAGTTCCCGGGGGGCGAGCAATCAGCCCCAGCATTTT	CASSSRGASNQPQHF	once	TRBV6-5	TRBJ1-5	NA
TGTGCCAGCAGTTACTCCGCAGGGGCGAACTATGGCTACACCTTC	CASSYSAGANYGYTF	NA	TRBV6-5	TRBJ1-2	NA
TGTGCCAGCAGCTTTATTGGGACAGGGATTGAGCAGTACTTC	CASSFIGTGIEQYF	few	TRBV7-9	TRBJ2-7	TRBD1
TGTGCCAGCAGTAGCGACAGGGCCACCTCCTACACCTTC	CASSSDRATSYTF	NA	TRBV6-1	TRBJ1-2	TRBD1
TGTGCCAGCAGCCTCGTCTGGGGGCGGGACACTGAAGCTTTCTTT	CASSLVWGRDTEAFF	few	TRBV6-1	TRBJ1-1	NA
TGTGCCAGTACGGACAGGGGGCCGGGGGGCTACACCTTC	CASTDRGPGGYTF	NA	TRBV6-5	TRBJ1-2	TRBD1
TGTGCCAGCAGCTTGGCAGTGGATCAGCCCCAGCATTTT	CASSLAVDQPQHF	NA	TRBV7-9	TRBJ1-5	NA
TGCGCCAGCAGCTTGGCCTCGCGGGGCCACACAGATACGCAGTATTTT	CASSLASRGHTDTQYF	once	TRBV5-1	TRBJ2-3	NA